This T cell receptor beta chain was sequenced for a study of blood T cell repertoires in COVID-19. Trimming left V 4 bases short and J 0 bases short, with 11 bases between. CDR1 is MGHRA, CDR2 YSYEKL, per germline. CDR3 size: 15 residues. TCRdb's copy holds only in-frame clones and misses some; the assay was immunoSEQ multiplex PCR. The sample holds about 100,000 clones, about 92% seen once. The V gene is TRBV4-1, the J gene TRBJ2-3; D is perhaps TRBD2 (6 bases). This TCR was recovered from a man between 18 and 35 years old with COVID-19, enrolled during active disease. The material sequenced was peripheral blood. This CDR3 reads CASSRRAGSTDTQYF. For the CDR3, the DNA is TGCGCCAGCAGCCGGAGGGCGGGGAGCACAGATACGCAGTATTTT.